This is a list of T cell receptor beta chains from one sample in a study of human T cells and chemical hapten exposure. TCRdb itself ran the RACE reads through MiXCR, one entry per CDR3 protein. The sample records approximately 77,000 distinct CDR3 sequences, roughly 7.6% being singletons. The sample here was whole blood, taken in connection with sensitization to the hapten diphenylcyclopropenone (DPC). The receptor source for this set is a woman in her twenties or thirties with alopecia areata. Some clones in this sample may be carry-over from other donors' samples. Each CDR3 is given without its conserved first and last residue. The order of the fields is V gene, clone size, J gene, CDR3 length, CDR3 protein. Part of the rows lack a size; the others show once, few, many or a class for expanded clones.

>TRBV12-3/TRBV12-4|.|TRBJ1-1|11
VSSPGTATPAF
>TRBV7-3|many|TRBJ1-2|14
ASSLTGPPSNYGYT
>TRBV20-1|.|TRBJ2-3|11
SAALRSSDTQY
>TRBV11-2|.|TRBJ1-2|12
ASSLEPGGDGYT
>TRBV20-1|many|TRBJ1-1|11
SARHPGNTEAF
>TRBV12-3/TRBV12-4|few|TRBJ1-2|11
ASWAGINYGYT
>TRBV27|few|TRBJ2-3|16
ASSFQWTSVNPTDTQY
>TRBV12-3/TRBV12-4|many|TRBJ2-4|12
ASSNGRAEGIQY
>TRBV12-3/TRBV12-4|.|TRBJ2-7|12
ASSFGNGPYEQY
>TRBV3-1|few|TRBJ1-4|12
ASSRDRGTEKLF
>TRBV15|.|TRBJ2-3|14
ATSRVMRGAPDTQY
>TRBV10-2|many|TRBJ1-1|11
ASIKSGTTEAF
>TRBV20-1|many|TRBJ2-1|15
SARGLAGQSSYNEQF
>TRBV10-2|few|TRBJ2-3|11
ASLTDSTDTQY
>TRBV9|.|TRBJ2-5|16
ASSTSRKGLPFGETQY
>TRBV29-1|many|TRBJ1-5|11
SVVQGLNQPQH
>TRBV14|many|TRBJ2-2|14
ASSQESGGITGELF
>TRBV29-1|many|TRBJ2-3|12
SAARQAPADTQY
>TRBV4-2|.|TRBJ2-5|11
ASSQDIGETQY
>TRBV12-1|many|TRBJ2-3|12
ASRGTVGSDTQY
>TRBV29-1|.|TRBJ2-1|11
SVPGQEYNEQF
>TRBV12-3/TRBV12-4|.|TRBJ2-1|12
ASISGTNLNEQF
>TRBV7-9|many|TRBJ2-3|14
ASSFLRRQGPDTQY
>TRBV6-1|.|TRBJ1-1|14
ASSESVALGGAEAF